A selection of T cell receptor beta chains follows, all from one sample in a study of radiation and T cells in renal cell carcinoma. Only in-frame clones appear in the TCRdb table, and some are missing; sequencing was by immunoSEQ multiplex PCR. The sample lists some 150,000 clones, 75% to 90% occurring once. Sequencing was performed on blood, taken from a patient whose treatment included radiotherapy and nephrectomy. These receptors all stem from a woman between 50 and 59 years old with renal cell carcinoma. Both conserved end residues are part of each CDR3. Each record gives: CDR3 DNA, CDR3 protein, J gene, D gene, V gene, clone size. The D gene is left open where the match is weak. The listing skips clone size in some rows; elsewhere it reads once, few, many or a size class.

TGCGCCAGCAGCTTGGGCTTGACCCAGGAGACCCAGTACTTC | CASSLGLTQETQYF | TRBJ2-5 | NA | TRBV5-1 | NA
TGTGCCAGCAGCGTAGGGGGACAAGGTAATTCACCCCTCCACTTT | CASSVGGQGNSPLHF | TRBJ1-6 | NA | TRBV9 | NA
TGTGCCAGCAGGCGGGGCTGGGGGCGGGAGACCCAGTACTTC | CASRRGWGRETQYF | TRBJ2-5 | NA | TRBV2 | NA
TGTGCCTGGAGCGTTATGCAGGGACCCGGGGAGCTGTTTTTT | CAWSVMQGPGELFF | TRBJ2-2 | NA | TRBV30 | NA
TGCGCCAGCAGCCAAGACAGACAGGGTGCCTACGAGCAGTACTTC | CASSQDRQGAYEQYF | TRBJ2-7 | TRBD1 | TRBV4-3 | NA
TGTGCCATCAGTGAGGGGGGCTACAAGACTAGCGGGAGGAATGAGCAGTTCTTC | CAISEGGYKTSGRNEQFF | TRBJ2-1 | TRBD2 | TRBV10-3 | NA
TGTGCCACCCTCAAAAATGAAGACTATGGCTACACCTTC | CATLKNEDYGYTF | TRBJ1-2 | NA | TRBV6-5 | NA
TGTGCCAGCAGCTTAGTCGGGCAGACCGGGGAGCTGTTTTTT | CASSLVGQTGELFF | TRBJ2-2 | NA | TRBV7-2 | NA
TGTGCCAGCAGGACTCCTAGCGGCGGGGAGCTGTTTTTT | CASRTPSGGELFF | TRBJ2-2 | TRBD2 | TRBV6-5 | NA
TGTGCCAGCACCCTTCAACTCAACACTGAAGCTTTCTTT | CASTLQLNTEAFF | TRBJ1-1 | NA | TRBV6-5 | NA
TGTGCCAGTAGTATGCTTGGGGCGGCCGGGGTCTATGGCTACACCTTC | CASSMLGAAGVYGYTF | TRBJ1-2 | NA | TRBV19 | few
TGTGCCAGCAGCCCCAGGCTGGGGGCAGATGGCTACACCTTC | CASSPRLGADGYTF | TRBJ1-2 | NA | TRBV7-8 | NA
TGTGCCAGCAGTCGGCAGGACACTTACGAGCAGTACTTC | CASSRQDTYEQYF | TRBJ2-7 | NA | TRBV6-5 | NA
TGTGCCGCCCACCCACAGGGGAGAGGTACGCAGTATTTT | CAAHPQGRGTQYF | TRBJ2-3 | TRBD1 | TRBV7-2 | NA
TGTGCCAGCAGACAGGGAGGCGAGACCCAGTACTTC | CASRQGGETQYF | TRBJ2-5 | NA | TRBV2 | NA
TGTGCCAGCAGTGAACCCGCAGGCCCGGTAGATAATGAAAAACTGTTTTTT | CASSEPAGPVDNEKLFF | TRBJ1-4 | NA | TRBV6-1 | NA
TGTGCCAGCAGCCCGAGGGGGGCGGGGGGCTATACGGAGACCCAGTACTTC | CASSPRGAGGYTETQYF | TRBJ2-5 | TRBD2 | TRBV9 | NA
TGCGCCAGCTCCAGGGTTTTCAACACTGAAGCTTTCTTT | CASSRVFNTEAFF | TRBJ1-1 | NA | TRBV5-1 | NA
TGTGCCAGCAGTCAGACTCGGGGACTAGCGGGAGGGGACGAGCAGTACTTC | CASSQTRGLAGGDEQYF | TRBJ2-7 | TRBD2 | TRBV28 | NA
TGTGCCAGCAGCCAACGGGAATGGACTGAAGCTTTCTTT | CASSQREWTEAFF | TRBJ1-1 | NA | TRBV14 | NA
TGTGCCAGCAGTGAAGCGTGGGGACAGGGATCCACCGGGGAGCTGTTTTTT | CASSEAWGQGSTGELFF | TRBJ2-2 | TRBD1 | TRBV6-1 | NA
TGTGCCAGCAGTTACTATGGCAGCAACTATGGCTACACCTTC | CASSYYGSNYGYTF | TRBJ1-2 | NA | TRBV6-5 | NA
TGTGCCAGCAGTTTTCCTCCGGGACAGGGGGTTGGAGAAAAACTGTTTTTT | CASSFPPGQGVGEKLFF | TRBJ1-4 | TRBD1 | TRBV7-9 | NA
TGTGCCAGCGGCACCGGGACAGGGTCTACCGGGGAGCTGTTTTTT | CASGTGTGSTGELFF | TRBJ2-2 | TRBD1 | TRBV7-2 | once
TGTGCCAGCAGCTTACAGTCGTACCTAACGATGGAGACCCAGTACTTC | CASSLQSYLTMETQYF | TRBJ2-5 | NA | TRBV7-2 | NA
TGTACCAGCAGCGTAGAGACTGGAAACACCATATATTTT | CTSSVETGNTIYF | TRBJ1-3 | NA | TRBV9 | NA
TGTGCCAGCAGTCCCCACCCGGACTTAGTTGCAACTAATGAAAAACTGTTTTTT | CASSPHPDLVATNEKLFF | TRBJ1-4 | NA | TRBV28 | NA
TGTGCCAGCAGCGTAGGGCTTAGGGGACTAGCCTTGGATACGCAGTATTTT | CASSVGLRGLALDTQYF | TRBJ2-3 | TRBD2 | TRBV9 | NA
TGTGCCACCAAAAACAGGGTTAGCAATCAGCCCCAGCATTTT | CATKNRVSNQPQHF | TRBJ1-5 | NA | TRBV19 | NA
TGTGCCAGCAGCTTTCGGGCTGCGAGGGGGTCGCCCTACGAGCAGTACTTC | CASSFRAARGSPYEQYF | TRBJ2-7 | NA | TRBV11-2 | NA
TGCGCCAGCATGAGGGACAGGGGGTCGAACACTGAAGCTTTCTTT | CASMRDRGSNTEAFF | TRBJ1-1 | TRBD1 | TRBV10-1 | NA
TGTGCCAGCAGCTTATACGGGTATGGCTACACCTTC | CASSLYGYGYTF | TRBJ1-2 | NA | TRBV7-2 | NA
TGTGCCTGGACGGTAGCGGGGGGGCAGGAGACCCAGTACTTC | CAWTVAGGQETQYF | TRBJ2-5 | TRBD2 | TRBV30 | NA
TGTGCCAGCAGTGAAGCGTTTTTTAGGGGGGAGCTGTTTTTT | CASSEAFFRGELFF | TRBJ2-2 | NA | TRBV6-1 | NA
TGTGCCAGCAGCCTCCAGGAGAACACTGAAGCTTTCTTT | CASSLQENTEAFF | TRBJ1-1 | NA | TRBV7-2 | NA
TGTGCCAGCGCAGATAGGGATGAGCAGTTCTTC | CASADRDEQFF | TRBJ2-1 | NA | TRBV7-6 | NA
TGCGCCAGCTGGGACGAGCCGTCGAGCACTGAAGCTTTCTTT | CASWDEPSSTEAFF | TRBJ1-1 | NA | TRBV5-1 | NA
TGTGCCAGTACATCGATTAGGACAGGCACTAACTATGGCTACACCTTC | CASTSIRTGTNYGYTF | TRBJ1-2 | TRBD1 | TRBV19 | NA
TGTGCCAGCAGTACCGGGACAGGGACAGATACGCAGTATTTT | CASSTGTGTDTQYF | TRBJ2-3 | TRBD1 | TRBV6-4 | NA
TGTGCCAGCAGCCAAGTGGTAGAGAACACTGAAGCTTTCTTT | CASSQVVENTEAFF | TRBJ1-1 | NA | TRBV4-2 | NA
TGTGCCAGCAGCTTAGATCTTTACGAGCAGTACTTC | CASSLDLYEQYF | TRBJ2-7 | NA | TRBV7-2 | NA
TGTGCCAGCAGTCCTTCTAGCGGGAGTCCAGATACGCAGTATTTT | CASSPSSGSPDTQYF | TRBJ2-3 | TRBD2 | TRBV27 | NA
TGCGCCAGCAGCTTGGGGACAGCTGATACTTACGAGCAGTACTTC | CASSLGTADTYEQYF | TRBJ2-7 | NA | TRBV5-1 | NA
TGTGCCAGCAGCTTGGTAGCAGGGGGCTGGAAGACCCAGTACTTC | CASSLVAGGWKTQYF | TRBJ2-5 | TRBD1 | TRBV5-6 | NA
TGTGCCAGCAGCTTAGTAGGGACAGGGGGCGGGACTGAAGCTTTCTTT | CASSLVGTGGGTEAFF | TRBJ1-1 | TRBD1 | TRBV7-9 | once
TGCGCCAGCAGCTTTCAGGGACAGAGGTTAGACAATGAGCAGTTCTTC | CASSFQGQRLDNEQFF | TRBJ2-1 | TRBD1 | TRBV5-1 | NA
TGTGCCAGCAGTAGACAGCGGACTAATGAAAAACTGTTTTTT | CASSRQRTNEKLFF | TRBJ1-4 | NA | TRBV2 | NA
TGTGCCAGCAGTGAAGGTGGCCAAAATCAGCCCCAGCATTTT | CASSEGGQNQPQHF | TRBJ1-5 | NA | TRBV6-1 | NA
TGCGCCAGCCTCCCCAGCGGGGGACGCACAGATACGCAGTATTTT | CASLPSGGRTDTQYF | TRBJ2-3 | TRBD2 | TRBV5-1 | NA
TGTGCCAGCAGCCAGCTCTATAATTCACCCCTCCACTTT | CASSQLYNSPLHF | TRBJ1-6 | NA | TRBV9 | NA
TGTGCCAGTATGGTCCAGGGGGCGCAAGTCGGGGAGCTGTTTTTT | CASMVQGAQVGELFF | TRBJ2-2 | TRBD1 | TRBV19 | NA